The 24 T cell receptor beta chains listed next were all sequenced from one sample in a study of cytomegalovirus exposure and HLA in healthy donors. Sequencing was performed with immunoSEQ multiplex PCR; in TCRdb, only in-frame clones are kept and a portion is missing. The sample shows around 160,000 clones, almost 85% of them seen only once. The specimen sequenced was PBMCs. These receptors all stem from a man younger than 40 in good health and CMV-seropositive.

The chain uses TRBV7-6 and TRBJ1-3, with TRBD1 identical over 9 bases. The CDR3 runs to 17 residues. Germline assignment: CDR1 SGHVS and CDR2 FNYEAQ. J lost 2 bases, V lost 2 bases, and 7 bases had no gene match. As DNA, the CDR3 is TGTGCCAGCAGCTTACGGGGACAGGGTGTTACTGGAAACACCATATATTTT. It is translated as CASSLRGQGVTGNTIYF.

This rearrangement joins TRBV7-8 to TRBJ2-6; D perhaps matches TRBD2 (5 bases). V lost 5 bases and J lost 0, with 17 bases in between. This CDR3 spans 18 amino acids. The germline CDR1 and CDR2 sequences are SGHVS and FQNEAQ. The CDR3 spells CASSPYETITSGANVLTF. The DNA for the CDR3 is TGTGCCAGCAGCCCATATGAGACTATCACCTCTGGGGCCAACGTCCTGACTTTC.

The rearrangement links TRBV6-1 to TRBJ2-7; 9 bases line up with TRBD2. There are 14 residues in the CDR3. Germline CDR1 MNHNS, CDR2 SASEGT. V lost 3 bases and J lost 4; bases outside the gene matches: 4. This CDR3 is CASSDRREGYEQYF. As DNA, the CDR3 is TGTGCCAGCAGTGACCGGCGGGAGGGATACGAGCAGTACTTC.

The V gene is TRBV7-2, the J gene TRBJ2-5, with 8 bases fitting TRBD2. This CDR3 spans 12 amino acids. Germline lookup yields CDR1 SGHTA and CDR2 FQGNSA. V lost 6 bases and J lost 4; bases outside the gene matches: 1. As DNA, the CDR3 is TGTGCCAGCAGACTAGCGGCAGAGACCCAGTACTTC. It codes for CASRLAAETQYF.

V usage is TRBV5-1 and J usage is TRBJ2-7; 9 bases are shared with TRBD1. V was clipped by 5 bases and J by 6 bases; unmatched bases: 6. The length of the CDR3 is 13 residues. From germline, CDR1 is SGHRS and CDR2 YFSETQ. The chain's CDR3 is CASRQQGAGEQYF. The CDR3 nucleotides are TGCGCCAGCAGGCAACAGGGGGCCGGCGAGCAGTACTTC.

CDR3 bases: TGCGCCAGCAGCCCAGGACAGACCCAAGAGACCCAGTACTTC. It is translated as CASSPGQTQETQYF. The chain carries TRBV5-1 and TRBJ2-5, with D perhaps matching TRBD1 (6 bases). The CDR3 loop spans 14 amino acids. The germline CDR1 and CDR2 sequences are SGHRS and YFSETQ. Deletions cut 4 bases from V and 1 base from J, with 11 bases between. The full variable domain, rest sourced from reference TRBV5-1 and TRBJ2-5, is KAGVTQTPRYLIKTRGQQVTLSCSPISGHRSVSWYQQTPGQGLQFLFEYFSETQRNKGNFPGRFSGRQFSNSRSEMNVSTLELGDSALYLCASSPGQTQETQYFGPGTRLLVL.

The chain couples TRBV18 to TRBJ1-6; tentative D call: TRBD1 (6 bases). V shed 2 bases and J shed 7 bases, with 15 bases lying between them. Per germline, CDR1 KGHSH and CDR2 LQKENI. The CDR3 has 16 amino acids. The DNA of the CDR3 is TGTGCCAGCTCACCATCGCAGGGGTTGGGAAATTCACCCCTCCACTTT. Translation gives CASSPSQGLGNSPLHF.

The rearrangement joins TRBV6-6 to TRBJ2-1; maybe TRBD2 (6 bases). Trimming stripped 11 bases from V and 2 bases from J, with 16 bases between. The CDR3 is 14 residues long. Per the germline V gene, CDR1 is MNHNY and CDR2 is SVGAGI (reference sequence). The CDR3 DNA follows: TGTGCCTCAGGAGGGGAGCACCCCTACAATGAGCAGTTCTTC. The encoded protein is CASGGEHPYNEQFF.

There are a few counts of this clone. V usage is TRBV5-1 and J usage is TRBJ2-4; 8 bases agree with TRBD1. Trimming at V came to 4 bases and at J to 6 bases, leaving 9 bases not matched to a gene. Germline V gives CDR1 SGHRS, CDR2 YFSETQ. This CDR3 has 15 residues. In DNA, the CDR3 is TGCGCCAGCAGCCAACGGACAGGGACGGGAAACATTCAGTACTTC. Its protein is CASSQRTGTGNIQYF. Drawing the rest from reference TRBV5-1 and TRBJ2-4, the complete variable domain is KAGVTQTPRYLIKTRGQQVTLSCSPISGHRSVSWYQQTPGQGLQFLFEYFSETQRNKGNFPGRFSGRQFSNSRSEMNVSTLELGDSALYLCASSQRTGTGNIQYFGAGTRLSVL.

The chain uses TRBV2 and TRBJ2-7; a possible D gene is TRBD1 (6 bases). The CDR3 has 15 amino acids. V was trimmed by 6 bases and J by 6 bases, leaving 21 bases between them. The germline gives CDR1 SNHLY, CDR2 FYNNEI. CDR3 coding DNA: TGTGCCAGCAGGCCTCCCGGGACAAGAGGGCTCGAGCAGTACTTC. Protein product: CASRPPGTRGLEQYF.

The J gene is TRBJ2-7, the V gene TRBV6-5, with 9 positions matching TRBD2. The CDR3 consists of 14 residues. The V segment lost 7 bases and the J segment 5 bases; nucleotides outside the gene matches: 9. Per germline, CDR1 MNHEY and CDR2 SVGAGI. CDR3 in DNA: TGTGCCAGCAAACCGGGACTAGCTTTAAACGAGCAGTACTTC. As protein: CASKPGLALNEQYF.

This CDR3 reads CASSHLGLANYGYTF. In DNA, the CDR3 is TGCGCCAGCAGCCACCTAGGACTCGCTAACTATGGCTACACCTTC. The genes are TRBV4-3 and TRBJ1-2; D not certain. Trimming took 3 bases from V and 0 from J, leaving 11 bases between them. This CDR3 comprises 15 residues. CDR1 and CDR2 from the germline V gene are LGHNA and YSLEER.

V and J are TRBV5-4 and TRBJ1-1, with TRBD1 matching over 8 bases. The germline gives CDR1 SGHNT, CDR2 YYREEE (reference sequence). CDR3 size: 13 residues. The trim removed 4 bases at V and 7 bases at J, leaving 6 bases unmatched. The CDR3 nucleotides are TGTGCCAGCAGCGTAGACAGGGGCGGTGAAGCTTTCTTT. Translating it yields CASSVDRGGEAFF.

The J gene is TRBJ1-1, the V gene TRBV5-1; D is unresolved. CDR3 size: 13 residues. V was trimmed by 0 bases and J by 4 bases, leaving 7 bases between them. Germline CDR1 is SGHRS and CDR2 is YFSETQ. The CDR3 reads CASSLAVSTEAFF. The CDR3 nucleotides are TGCGCCAGCAGCTTGGCCGTCAGCACTGAAGCTTTCTTT.

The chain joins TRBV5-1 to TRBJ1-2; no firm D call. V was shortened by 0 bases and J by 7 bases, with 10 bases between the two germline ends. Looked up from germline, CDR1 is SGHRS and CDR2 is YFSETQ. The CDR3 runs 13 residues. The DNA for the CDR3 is TGCGCCAGCAGCTTGGCCGGAGGAACTGGCTACACCTTC. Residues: CASSLAGGTGYTF. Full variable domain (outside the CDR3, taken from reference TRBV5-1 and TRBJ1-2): KAGVTQTPRYLIKTRGQQVTLSCSPISGHRSVSWYQQTPGQGLQFLFEYFSETQRNKGNFPGRFSGRQFSNSRSEMNVSTLELGDSALYLCASSLAGGTGYTFGSGTRLTVV.

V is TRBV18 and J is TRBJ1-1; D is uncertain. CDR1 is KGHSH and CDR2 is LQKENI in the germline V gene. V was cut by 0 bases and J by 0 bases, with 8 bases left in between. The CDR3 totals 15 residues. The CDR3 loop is CASSPPGDMNTEAFF. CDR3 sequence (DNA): TGTGCCAGCTCACCACCCGGGGATATGAACACTGAAGCTTTCTTT.

CDR3 protein: CASSQDLPGLAFHNEQFF. CDR3 nucleotide sequence: TGTGCCAGCAGCCAAGATCTTCCGGGACTAGCTTTCCACAATGAGCAGTTCTTC. The chain employs TRBV4-2 and TRBJ2-1; 9 bases are a match to TRBD2. This CDR3 region has 18 residues. CDR1 and CDR2 (germline): LGHNA, YNFKEQ. V shed 0 bases, J shed 5 bases, and the junction held 11 bases outside the gene matches.

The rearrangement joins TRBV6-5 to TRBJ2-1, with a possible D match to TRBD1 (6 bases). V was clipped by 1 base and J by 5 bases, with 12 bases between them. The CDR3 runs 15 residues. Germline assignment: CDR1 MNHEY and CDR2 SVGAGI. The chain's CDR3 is CASSYFDRPNNEQFF. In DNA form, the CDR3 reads TGTGCCAGCAGTTACTTCGACAGGCCAAACAATGAGCAGTTCTTC.

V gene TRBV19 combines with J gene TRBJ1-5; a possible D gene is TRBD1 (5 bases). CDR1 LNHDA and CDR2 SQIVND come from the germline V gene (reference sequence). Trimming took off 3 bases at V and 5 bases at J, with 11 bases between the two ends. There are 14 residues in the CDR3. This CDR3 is CASSMDTSYQPQHF. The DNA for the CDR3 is TGTGCCAGTAGTATGGACACAAGCTATCAGCCCCAGCATTTT. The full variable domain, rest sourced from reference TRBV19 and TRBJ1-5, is DGGITQSPKYLFRKEGQNVTLSCEQNLNHDAMYWYRQDPGQGLRLIYYSQIVNDFQKGDIAEGYSVSREKKESFPLTVTSAQKNPTAFYLCASSMDTSYQPQHFGDGTRLSIL.

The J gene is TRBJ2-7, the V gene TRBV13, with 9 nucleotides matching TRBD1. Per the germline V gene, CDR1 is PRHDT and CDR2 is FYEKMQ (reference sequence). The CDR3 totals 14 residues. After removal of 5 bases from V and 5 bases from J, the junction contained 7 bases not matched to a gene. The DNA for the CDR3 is TGTGCCAGCAGCAGGGGGACAGGGACGGACGAGCAGTACTTC. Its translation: CASSRGTGTDEQYF.

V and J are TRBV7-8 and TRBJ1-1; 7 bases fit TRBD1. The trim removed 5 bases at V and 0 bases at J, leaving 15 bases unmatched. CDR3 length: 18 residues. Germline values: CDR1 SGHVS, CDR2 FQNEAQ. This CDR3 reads CASSRSRWQGGMNTEAFF. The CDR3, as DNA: TGTGCCAGCAGCCGATCCAGGTGGCAGGGGGGTATGAACACTGAAGCTTTCTTT.

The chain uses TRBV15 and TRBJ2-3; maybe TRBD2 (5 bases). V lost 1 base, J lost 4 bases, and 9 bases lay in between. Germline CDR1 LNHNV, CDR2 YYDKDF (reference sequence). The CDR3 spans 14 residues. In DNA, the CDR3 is TGTGCCACCAGCAGAGGCGGGCTAGCAGATACGCAGTATTTT. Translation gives CATSRGGLADTQYF.

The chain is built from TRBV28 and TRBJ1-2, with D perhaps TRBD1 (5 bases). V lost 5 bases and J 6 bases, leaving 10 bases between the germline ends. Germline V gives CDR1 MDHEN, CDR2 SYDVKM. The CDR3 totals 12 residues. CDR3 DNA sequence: TGTGCCAGCAGTCCCCGGGGGGATGGCTACACCTTC. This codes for CASSPRGDGYTF.

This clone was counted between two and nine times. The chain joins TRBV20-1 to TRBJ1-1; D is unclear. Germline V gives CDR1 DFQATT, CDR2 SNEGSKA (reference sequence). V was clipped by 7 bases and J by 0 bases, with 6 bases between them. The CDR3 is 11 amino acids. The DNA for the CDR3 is TGCAGTGTGAGGGTGAACACTGAAGCTTTCTTT. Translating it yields CSVRVNTEAFF.